This TCR beta chain was recovered during a study of CD8+ T cells in alopecia areata. Obtained from alopecia areata patients were lesional scalp punch biopsies along with peripheral blood. V shed 3 bases and J 4 bases; nucleotides not matched to a gene: 8. This CDR3 spans 15 amino acids. The germline V gene encodes CDR1 SGDLS and CDR2 YYNGEE. Concerning this clone itself: The antigen is not known.

Study-wide results and limits: Clonality was higher in lesional than normal scalp, especially in alopecia totalis/universalis.

Following extraction, RNA underwent reverse transcription to cDNA, which served as the sequencing template. TCRdb's table, derived via immunoSEQ multiplex PCR, lists solely in-frame clones and lacks some. The repertoire holds approximately 34,000 clones, with 55% as singletons. The clonotype comes from a human donor with alopecia areata. This chain links TRBV9 with TRBJ1-1; the match to TRBD1 covers 8 bases. Sequences were obtained from NKG2D-high CD8+ T cells sorted from blood. CDR3 sequence: CASSELQGGITEAFF. For the CDR3, the DNA is TGTGCCAGCAGCGAATTACAGGGGGGGATCACTGAAGCTTTCTTT.